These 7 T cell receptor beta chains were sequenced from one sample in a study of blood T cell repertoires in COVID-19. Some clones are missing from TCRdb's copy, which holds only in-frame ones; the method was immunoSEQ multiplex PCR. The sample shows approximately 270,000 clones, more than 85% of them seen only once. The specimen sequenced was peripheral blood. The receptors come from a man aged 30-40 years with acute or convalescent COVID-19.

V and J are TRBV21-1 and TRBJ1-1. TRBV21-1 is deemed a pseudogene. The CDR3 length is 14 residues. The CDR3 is CASSIGGKNTEAFF. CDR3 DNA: TGTGCCAGCAGCATTGGGGGGAAGAACACTGAAGCTTTCTTT.

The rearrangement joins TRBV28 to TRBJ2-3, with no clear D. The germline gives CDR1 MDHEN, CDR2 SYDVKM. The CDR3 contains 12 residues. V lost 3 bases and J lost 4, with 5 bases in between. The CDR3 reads CASSFLADTQYF. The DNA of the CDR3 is TGTGCCAGCAGTTTCCTTGCAGATACGCAGTATTTT.

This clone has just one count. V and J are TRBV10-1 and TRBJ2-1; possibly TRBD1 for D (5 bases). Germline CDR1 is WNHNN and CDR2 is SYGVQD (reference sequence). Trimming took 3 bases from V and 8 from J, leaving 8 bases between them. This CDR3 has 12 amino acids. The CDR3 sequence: CASSEKGDEQFF. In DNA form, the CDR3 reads TGCGCCAGCAGTGAAAAAGGGGATGAGCAGTTCTTC.

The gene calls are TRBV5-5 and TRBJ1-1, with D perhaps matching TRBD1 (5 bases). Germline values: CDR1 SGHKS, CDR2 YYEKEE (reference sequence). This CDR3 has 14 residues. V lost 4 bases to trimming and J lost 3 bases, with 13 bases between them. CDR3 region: CASSLGVRDTEAFF. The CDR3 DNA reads TGTGCCAGCAGCCTGGGGGTCAGGGACACTGAAGCTTTCTTT.

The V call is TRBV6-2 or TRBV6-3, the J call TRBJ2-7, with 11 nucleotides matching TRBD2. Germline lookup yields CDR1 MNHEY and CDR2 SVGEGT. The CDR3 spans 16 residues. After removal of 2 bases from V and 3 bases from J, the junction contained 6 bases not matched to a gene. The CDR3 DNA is TGTGCCAGCAGTTACGGGACTAGCGGTCATGACTACGAGCAGTACTTC. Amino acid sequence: CASSYGTSGHDYEQYF.

CDR3 loop: CASSVLQGANGELFF. DNA for the CDR3: TGTGCCAGTAGTGTGTTACAGGGGGCAAACGGGGAGCTGTTTTTT. The chain recombines TRBV19 with TRBJ2-2; 9 bases are shared with TRBD1. Germline V gene sequence: CDR1 LNHDA, CDR2 SQIVND (reference sequence). V lost 5 bases and J lost 7; bases outside the gene matches: 8. The CDR3 runs to 15 residues.

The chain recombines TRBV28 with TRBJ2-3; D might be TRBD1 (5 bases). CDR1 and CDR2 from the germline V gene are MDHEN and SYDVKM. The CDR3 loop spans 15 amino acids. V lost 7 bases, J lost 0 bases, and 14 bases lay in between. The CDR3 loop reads CASTIGAASTDTQYF. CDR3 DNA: TGTGCCAGCACCATAGGGGCAGCGAGCACAGATACGCAGTATTTT.